The sequence of this TCR beta chain was determined in a study of Ad26.COV2.S vaccination and SARS-CoV-2 variants. Study overall: In the study, Ad26.COV2.S was injected intramuscularly once, or twice 56 days apart.

Treatment noted: over 15 received Ad26.COV2.S at low or high dose, single or two shots; roughly 5 received placebo; per-sample allocation not given. The samples date from day 63 after the first vaccine or placebo injection. An Ad26 vector was used to express Wuhan-strain SARS-CoV-2 spike as the vaccine. The method was immunoSEQ multiplex PCR; TCRdb's version includes in-frame clones alone and lacks a portion of them. The table lists a few hundred thousand clones, 90% of them singletons. Germline CDR1 is SGHVS and CDR2 is FQNEAQ. The CDR3 loop spans 15 amino acids. The ends were cut back, 2 bases at V and 5 bases at J, with 15 bases in the middle.

Material: peripheral blood, obtained in a trial of Ad26.COV2.S vaccine versus placebo. The source of this sequence is a person between 18 and 60 years old who received the Ad26.COV2.S COVID-19 vaccine or a placebo. The chain links TRBV7-8 to TRBJ2-5, with a possible D match to TRBD2 (6 bases). CDR3 region: CASSLTTRDPETQYF. For the CDR3, the DNA is TGTGCCAGCAGCTTAACGACTAGAGATCCTGAGACCCAGTACTTC.